The sequence of this TCR beta chain was determined in a study of T cell responses to AZD1222 COVID-19 vaccine (dated by TCRdb to 2020 to 2023). In terms of the full investigation: AZD1222 recipients whose second dose came at about 4 weeks and those whose second dose came at about 12 weeks were combined into one group, since spike-specific TCR depth and breadth did not differ between the two schedules. TCR sequencing covered over 230 trial participants: some 210 given two doses of AZD1222 and 26 given two doses of MenACWY control vaccine. Enrollment into the trials was organized by age into subgroups of 18-55, 56-69 and 70-plus years, and those subgroups contained roughly 150, 30 and 60 TCR-sequenced participants, respectively. Results the study describes overall, beyond this receptor: In the small 56-69-year group, the increase in depth fell short of significance, most likely because of low power. Conclusions about previously exposed vaccinees are limited, since just 6 or 7 AZD1222 recipients were seropositive for SARS-CoV-2 at baseline. After two AZD1222 doses, both the breadth and the depth of spike-specific TCRs were significantly higher than at day 0 and than in MenACWY recipients. Participants were mostly white British, with more females than males. The authors suggested clonal diversity may have been underestimated. Nearly half of unique spike-specific TCRs reportedly recognized epitopes outside regions mutated in the B.1.351 and B.1.1.7 variants. No day 14 peak-response samples were available, so repertoires were characterized only after the peak T cell response. The vaccine-associated CD4 TCRs covered the entire spike protein, and the dominant responses fell in regions 160-218 and 743-854.

The CDR3 regions of human TCRbeta chains were subjected to immunosequencing. Per the original workflow: TCRs in the repertoires were compared against a reference library of SARS-CoV-2-specific TCRs that had been generated with the MIRA antigen-specificity platform. Breadth meant the fraction of unique TCRs that were SARS-CoV-2-associated, whereas depth meant the fraction of total T cells that were SARS-CoV-2-associated. Using the MIRA data, every spike-specific TCR was mapped to the spike region that the TCR reacted to and assigned to either a CD4 or a CD8 class. Log10-transformed breadth and depth values were compared by one-way ANOVA with Sidak's multiple comparisons tests. This is the immuneACCESS table as TCRdb keeps it, with only in-frame sequences that have V and J called. A part of the clones is gone; compared with another copy, unresolved V genes explain less than half, and the rest is unexplained. V, J and clone size derive from that table, while D and trimming were established from the DNA sequence. The sample yields over 120,000 clones; about 92% were counted once. Jointly, the top ten make up about 9.1% of the sample.

The sample's time point label, decoded: baseline before first vaccination. Samples from vaccinated people were obtained from the UK trials COV001 and COV002, which included a single-blind randomized controlled phase 2/3 trial of AZD1222 (ChAdOx1 nCoV-19) in healthy adults. Trial participant PBMC samples were collected at day 0 and day 28 after the second dose for TCRbeta chain sequencing. This clone was observed a handful of times. Its binding antigen is unknown. Within one base of it there is no much larger clone, and no base qualities were kept. V loses 1 base, J loses 9 bases, and the germline ends lie 7 bases apart. CDR1 and CDR2 (MGHRA, YSYEKL) derive from the germline V gene. The CDR3 has 13 amino acids, counting the end cysteine and phenylalanine. The entry retains the CDR3 DNA only, 39 bases that are in frame from base 1.

The V and J segments used are TRBV4-1 and TRBJ1-6; the D segment cannot be called with confidence. This TCR was sampled from an adult in good health. This specimen was peripheral blood, taken on day 0 of AZD1222 vaccination. The CDR3 amino acid sequence is: CASSQALPSPLHF. The nucleotide sequence reads as follows: TGCGCCAGCAGCCAAGCGCTACCTTCACCCCTCCACTTT.